The present T cell receptor beta chain was sequenced within a study of blood T cell repertoires in COVID-19. Study in general: PBMCs, B-cell-depleted T cells, or T cells provided the cDNA or gDNA that made up the material.

This clone showed up just a few times. Participant ages covered roughly 18 to 89 years across 20 to 25 US areas. Participant-reported clinical history was the basis for cohort assignment. Recovered status applied to Cohort 3 donors who had two consecutive negative PCRs. It also applied to those with clearance or with symptom resolution. This CDR3 contains 15 residues. Trimming took off 6 bases at V and 12 bases at J, with 23 bases between the two ends. Germline-derived CDR1 and CDR2 are MNHEY and SVGAGI. The repertoire was sequenced with immunoSEQ multiplex PCR; TCRdb's copy has only in-frame clones and lacks some. The sample records approximately 290,000 clones, 80% to 90% being singletons.

Sequenced: PBMCs or T cells enriched from blood (not recorded which). This receptor was obtained from a woman in her 30s who had recovered from COVID-19. This sequence joins TRBV6-5 and TRBJ1-4; D gene uncertain. CDR3 residues: CASRRTVGLDKELFF. In DNA form, the CDR3 reads TGTGCCAGCAGAAGGACTGTTGGCCTTGATAAAGAACTGTTTTTT.